The clone carrying this T cell receptor beta chain was detected a few times. Germline V lookup: CDR1 SGHVS, CDR2 FQNEAQ. The J segment lost 8 bases and the V segment lost 5 bases, leaving 11 bases of the junction unmatched. CDR3 size: 15 residues. TCRdb re-called the 5' RACE reads through MiXCR, storing one row per CDR3 protein. This sample has some 100,000 distinct CDR3 sequences, with 8.5% to 14% found just once. The sample is drawn from a study of T-cell memory formation after mild COVID-19. The chain carries TRBV7-8 and TRBJ2-4; 8 positions agree with TRBD2. The clonotype was recovered from a man between 18 and 35 years old who had mild COVID-19 (a few samples of this study predate the infection). Cell type and time point are not known. The sequencing sample was made of PBMCs or a T cell subset sorted from them (not recorded which). The CDR3 is CASSPYRTSMDIQYF. CDR3 DNA: TGTGCCAGCAGCCCATACCGGACTAGCATGGACATTCAGTACTTC.